This T cell receptor beta chain was obtained from a study of breast tumors, draining lymph nodes, adjacent tissues. TCRdb called the multiplex PCR reads again in MiXCR, with one record for every CDR3 protein. The table records approximately 180,000 distinct CDR3 sequences, about 30% of them present only once. Trimming stripped 1 base from V and 6 bases from J, with 10 bases between. Germline V gene sequence: CDR1 MGHRA, CDR2 YSYEKL. CDR3 length: 15 residues. Axillary draining lymph nodes of breast cancer patients supplied the node samples. There are many counts of this clonotype. This TCR came from a female donor with breast cancer. Some clones in this sample may be carry-over from other donors' samples. The sequencing input was axillary lymph node tissue. This chain links TRBV4-1 with TRBJ1-6; D is unresolved. The CDR3, as DNA: TGCGCCAGCAGCCAAGCACCAGTCTCTAATTCACCCCTCCACTTT. Protein sequence: CASSQAPVSNSPLHF.